This is a list of T cell receptor beta chains from one sample in a study of blood T cell repertoires in COVID-19. Sequenced by immunoSEQ multiplex PCR; TCRdb stores in-frame clones only, minus some. The sample consists of approximately 110,000 clones, more than 80% of them appearing once. Source material: peripheral blood. Source of these receptors: a woman aged 50 to 65 with acute or convalescent COVID-19. The CDR3 runs from the conserved cysteine through the conserved F or W.

len: 16; v_gene: TRBV4-2; j_gene: TRBJ2-7; CDR3aa: CASSQEGVPSSYEQYF
len: 16; v_gene: TRBV24-1; j_gene: TRBJ1-5; CDR3aa: CATSDSRTSPGEPQHF
len: 16; v_gene: TRBV2; j_gene: TRBJ2-2; CDR3aa: CASRGRGDRVTGELFF
len: 16; v_gene: TRBV6-1; j_gene: TRBJ2-1; CDR3aa: CASSELTGGSYNEQFF
len: 14; v_gene: TRBV19; j_gene: TRBJ2-1; CDR3aa: CASSINRGVDEQFF
len: 17; v_gene: TRBV4-1; j_gene: TRBJ2-5; CDR3aa: CASSQDSNGGGGETQYF
len: 14; v_gene: TRBV30; j_gene: TRBJ1-2; CDR3aa: CAWSVSPGLDGYTF
len: 14; v_gene: TRBV3-1/TRBV3-2; j_gene: TRBJ1-2; CDR3aa: CASSQAQAVYGYTF
len: 15; v_gene: TRBV3-1/TRBV3-2; j_gene: TRBJ1-1; CDR3aa: CASSQGTGLNTEAFF
len: 14; v_gene: TRBV5-4; j_gene: TRBJ1-2; CDR3aa: CASSSGGENYGYTF
len: 16; v_gene: TRBV6-2/TRBV6-3; j_gene: TRBJ2-7; CDR3aa: CASSSGLAGLSYEQYF
len: 12; v_gene: TRBV13; j_gene: TRBJ1-1; CDR3aa: CASNRQGTEAFF
len: 14; v_gene: TRBV19; j_gene: TRBJ2-1; CDR3aa: CASSIRSGSDEQFF
len: 14; v_gene: TRBV6-5; j_gene: TRBJ1-3; CDR3aa: CASSRQGQGNTIYF
len: 12; v_gene: TRBV27; j_gene: TRBJ2-2; CDR3aa: CASSINTGELFF
len: 17; v_gene: TRBV3-1/TRBV3-2; j_gene: TRBJ1-1; CDR3aa: CASSPPSAKDIDTEAFF
len: 11; v_gene: TRBV3-1/TRBV3-2; j_gene: TRBJ1-2; CDR3aa: CASSQGLGYTF
len: 11; v_gene: TRBV28; j_gene: TRBJ1-1; CDR3aa: CASSGRSEAFF
len: 14; v_gene: TRBV25-1; j_gene: TRBJ1-6; CDR3aa: CASSVGGLGSPLHF
len: 14; v_gene: TRBV23-1; j_gene: TRBJ1-4; CDR3aa: CASAQPARGEKLFF
len: 14; v_gene: TRBV2; j_gene: TRBJ2-7; CDR3aa: CASSVSGVNYEQYF
len: 12; v_gene: TRBV6-2/TRBV6-3; j_gene: TRBJ2-7; CDR3aa: CASSQHPYEQYF
len: 16; v_gene: TRBV5-8; j_gene: TRBJ2-1; CDR3aa: CASSSQLAGGGNEQFF
len: 14; v_gene: TRBV9; j_gene: TRBJ1-2; CDR3aa: CASSAHGSNYGYTF
len: 12; v_gene: TRBV27; j_gene: TRBJ1-6; CDR3aa: CASRKTNSPLHF
len: 15; v_gene: TRBV6-2/TRBV6-3; j_gene: TRBJ1-1; CDR3aa: CASSYGGSLNTEAFF
len: 15; v_gene: TRBV7-3; j_gene: TRBJ2-1; CDR3aa: CASSSSGGDYNEQFF
len: 13; v_gene: TRBV7-2; j_gene: TRBJ2-3; CDR3aa: CASSLWGEDTQYF
len: 18; v_gene: TRBV5-4; j_gene: TRBJ2-1; CDR3aa: CASSLGTSGSDAYNEQFF
len: 16; v_gene: TRBV6-1; j_gene: TRBJ2-3; CDR3aa: CASSEAIGGAQQTQYF
len: 13; v_gene: TRBV23-1; j_gene: TRBJ2-3; CDR3aa: CASPGRGPDTQYF
len: 19; v_gene: TRBV29-1; j_gene: TRBJ2-1; CDR3aa: CSVIVAGGQSISSYNEQFF
len: 15; v_gene: TRBV5-4; j_gene: TRBJ2-2; CDR3aa: CASSAGQGNTGELFF
len: 17; v_gene: TRBV28; j_gene: TRBJ1-3; CDR3aa: CASSPPQRGEPGNTIYF
len: 15; v_gene: TRBV6-6; j_gene: TRBJ2-3; CDR3aa: CASSDRDSSADTQYF
len: 15; v_gene: TRBV5-4; j_gene: TRBJ2-3; CDR3aa: CASSFGQGRGNTQYF
len: 15; v_gene: TRBV5-1; j_gene: TRBJ1-3; CDR3aa: CASSYRESPGNTIYF
len: 18; v_gene: TRBV11-2; j_gene: TRBJ2-1; CDR3aa: CASSSRGTSHRVFDEQFF
len: 16; v_gene: TRBV19; j_gene: TRBJ1-5; CDR3aa: CASSLPQGGTNQPQHF
len: 15; v_gene: TRBV4-2; j_gene: TRBJ2-7; CDR3aa: CASSLMTSGNYEQYF
len: 16; v_gene: TRBV4-3; j_gene: TRBJ2-1; CDR3aa: CASSQGTSGLNNEQFF
len: 16; v_gene: TRBV11-3; j_gene: TRBJ2-2; CDR3aa: CASSSAGTGGPGELFF